These 29 T cell receptor beta chains share one sample of origin, sequenced in a study of human T cells and chemical hapten exposure. MiXCR, applied by TCRdb to the 5' RACE reads, yields one record per CDR3 protein. The table includes 110,000 or so distinct CDR3 sequences, roughly 19% detected once. The authors' total RNA extraction used unfractionated whole blood. These receptors came from a human donor in good health.

This clonotype was counted between two and nine times. The J gene is TRBJ1-2, the V gene TRBV13; maybe TRBD1 (5 bases). The V end was cut by 5 bases, the J end by 8 bases, with 21 bases between. Per the germline V gene, CDR1 is PRHDT and CDR2 is FYEKMQ (reference sequence). The CDR3 extends over 15 amino acids. CDR3 region: CASSRTDSSPSGYTF. DNA for the CDR3: TGTGCCAGCAGCCGTACCGACAGCTCCCCCTCCGGCTACACCTTC.

This clonotype was seen only a few times. CDR3 nucleotide sequence: TGTGCCAGCACCAGAAACAGGGGTAGCAATCAGCCCCAGCATTTT. As protein: CASTRNRGSNQPQHF. The chain is built from TRBV6-5 and TRBJ1-5, with 7 bases lining up with TRBD1. The CDR3 is made up of 15 amino acids. CDR1 is MNHEY, CDR2 SVGAGI, per germline. V shed 7 bases, J shed 0 bases, and the junction held 6 bases outside the gene matches.

This clonotype showed up just a few times. The V call is TRBV11-2, the J call TRBJ2-7; no clear D. Looked up from germline, CDR1 is SGHAT and CDR2 is FQNNGV. There are 14 residues in the CDR3. V was pared by 5 bases and J by 5 bases, with 16 bases between. CDR3 nucleotide sequence: TGTGCCAGCAGCCCATCGCCCGGAGAGAACGAGCAGTACTTC. Translated, it gives CASSPSPGENEQYF.

For the CDR3, the DNA is TGTGCCAGCAGTACAACAGGGGTAGAGACCCAGTACTTC. Its protein is CASSTTGVETQYF. This chain links TRBV27 with TRBJ2-5, with 7 bases matching TRBD1. Germline assignment: CDR1 MNHEY and CDR2 SMNVEV (reference sequence). Trimming removed 5 bases from V and 4 bases from J; junction bases left unmatched: 4. The CDR3 runs to 13 residues.

In this sample, this clonotype turned up a few times. J is TRBJ1-4 and V is TRBV3-1; 7 bases are a match to TRBD1. J lost 8 bases, V lost 3 bases, and 6 bases had no gene match. Germline CDR1 and CDR2: LGHDT and YNNKEL (reference sequence). CDR3 length: 14 amino acids. The CDR3 here is CASSHSDREEKLFF. DNA for the CDR3: TGTGCCAGCAGCCACTCAGACAGGGAGGAAAAACTGTTTTTT.

The rearrangement uses TRBV28 and TRBJ1-6; TRBD1 is a possible D gene (5 bases). The V gene lost 5 bases and the J gene lost 6 bases, with 14 bases spanning the gap. Germline assignment: CDR1 MDHEN and CDR2 SYDVKM. This CDR3 comprises 15 residues. Written as DNA, the CDR3 is TGTGCCAGCAGTGGGGGATTGGGGGGTAATTCACCCCTCCACTTT. Translated, it gives CASSGGLGGNSPLHF. Combining the CDR3 with reference TRBV28 and TRBJ1-6 gives the whole variable domain DVKVTQSSRYLVKRTGEKVFLECVQDMDHENMFWYRQDPGLGLRLIYFSYDVKMKEKGDIPEGYSVSREKKERFSLILESASTNQTSMYLCASSGGLGGNSPLHFGNGTRLTVT.

CDR3 residues: CASSLAQGRSYEQYF. The CDR3 region has the DNA TGTGCCAGCAGTTTAGCGCAGGGCCGCTCCTACGAGCAGTACTTC. The V and J genes are TRBV12-3 or TRBV12-4 and TRBJ2-7; D might be TRBD1 (5 bases). This CDR3 contains 15 residues. With 0 bases removed from V and 0 bases from J, the gap between germline ends came to 9 bases.

This clonotype has a handful of counts. The chain couples TRBV5-1 to TRBJ1-3; D remains unclear. CDR3 length equals 15 residues. Trimming cost V 6 bases and J 0 bases, with 13 bases left between them. Germline CDR1 SGHRS, CDR2 YFSETQ. The chain's CDR3 is CASTPSGGSGNTIYF. For the CDR3, the DNA is TGCGCCAGCACCCCATCAGGTGGCTCTGGAAACACCATATATTTT.

The gene calls are TRBV20-1 and TRBJ2-1, with no clear D. This CDR3 comprises 14 residues. The V end was cut by 4 bases, the J end by 5 bases, with 15 bases between. Germline V gene sequence: CDR1 DFQATT, CDR2 SNEGSKA (reference sequence). The CDR3 is CSAKNPPLNNEQFF. DNA of the CDR3: TGCAGTGCTAAAAACCCTCCCCTTAACAATGAGCAGTTCTTC.

The rearrangement links TRBV7-8 to TRBJ1-1, with 9 bases identical to TRBD1. Germline-derived CDR1 and CDR2 are SGHVS and FQNEAQ. Germline trimming cut 5 bases from V and 0 bases from J; bases unmatched to any gene: 7. This CDR3 has 16 residues. CDR3 amino acids: CASSPRQGVMNTEAFF. The DNA of the CDR3 is TGTGCCAGCAGCCCTCGACAGGGGGTCATGAACACTGAAGCTTTCTTT.

This clonotype was seen more than once but under ten times. The chain recombines TRBV5-1 with TRBJ1-6; 8 nucleotides agree with TRBD1. This CDR3 has 17 residues. The germline V gene encodes CDR1 SGHRS and CDR2 YFSETQ. Trimming at V came to 0 bases and at J to 0 bases, leaving 2 bases not matched to a gene. CDR3 nucleotide sequence: TGCGCCAGCAGCTTGGAGACAGGGGCCTCCTATAATTCACCCCTCCACTTT. Its protein is CASSLETGASYNSPLHF. The full variable domain, rest sourced from reference TRBV5-1 and TRBJ1-6, is KAGVTQTPRYLIKTRGQQVTLSCSPISGHRSVSWYQQTPGQGLQFLFEYFSETQRNKGNFPGRFSGRQFSNSRSEMNVSTLELGDSALYLCASSLETGASYNSPLHFGNGTRLTVT.

This clonotype was observed a handful of times. The CDR3 DNA sequence: TGTGCCAGCAGCTTTTTAGGTGGCAATCAGCCCCAGCATTTT. Protein sequence: CASSFLGGNQPQHF. The V call is TRBV7-9, the J call TRBJ1-5, with D uncertain. The germline V and J ends were trimmed by 3 bases and 2 bases, with 8 bases remaining between them. CDR3 length: 14 amino acids. CDR1 and CDR2 (germline): SEHNR, FQNEAQ (reference sequence).

This rearrangement joins TRBV24-1 to TRBJ2-1; 13 bases map to TRBD2. J lost 8 bases, V lost 2 bases, and 5 bases had no gene match. Germline loops: CDR1 KGHDR, CDR2 SFDVKD. The CDR3 extends over 16 amino acids. The CDR3 nucleotides are TGTGCCACCAGTGATTCACTAGCGGGAGGGCCCCATGAGCAGTTCTTC. This gives the protein CATSDSLAGGPHEQFF.

V and J are TRBV27 and TRBJ2-1; D is tentatively TRBD1 or TRBD2 (5 bases each). Germline V CDR1 and CDR2: MNHEY, SMNVEV (reference sequence). The CDR3 extends over 13 amino acids. Trimming removed 2 bases from V and 7 bases from J, with 9 bases in between. DNA for the CDR3: TGTGCCAGCAGTTTAGGGGGTTGGAATGAGCAGTTCTTC. Translation: CASSLGGWNEQFF.

This clonotype has more than one count but fewer than ten. V and J are TRBV12-3 or TRBV12-4 and TRBJ1-1, with 8 bases identical to TRBD1. The CDR3 spans 15 residues. The V and J ends lost 6 bases and 7 bases, in that order; junction bases with no gene match: 13. CDR3 residues: CASSTGGGPPSEAFF. Here the CDR3 DNA reads TGTGCCAGCAGCACAGGGGGGGGCCCTCCCAGTGAAGCTTTCTTT.

The chain carries TRBV27 and TRBJ1-1; D unresolved. Trimming removed 6 bases from V and 0 bases from J, with 2 bases in between. Germline values: CDR1 MNHEY, CDR2 SMNVEV (reference sequence). This CDR3 region has 11 residues. Written as DNA, the CDR3 is TGTGCCAGCAGATTGAACACTGAAGCTTTCTTT. Translation gives CASRLNTEAFF.

The gene calls are TRBV19 and TRBJ2-5; 8 nucleotides match TRBD2. This CDR3 contains 16 residues. The germline V gene has CDR1 LNHDA and CDR2 SQIVND (reference sequence). Trimming removed 7 bases from V and 2 bases from J; junction bases left unmatched: 12. CDR3 bases: TGTGCCAGTACCCTCTCACTAGCGGCAACGCAAGAGACCCAGTACTTC. Amino acids: CASTLSLAATQETQYF.

This clonotype was found many times. CDR3 region: CSVEADRGSTDTQYF. CDR3 nucleotide sequence: TGCAGCGTTGAAGCTGACAGGGGAAGCACAGATACGCAGTATTTT. The genes are TRBV29-1 and TRBJ2-3; 8 nucleotides line up with TRBD1. This CDR3 contains 15 residues. Germline V gene sequence: CDR1 SQVTM, CDR2 ANQGSEA. With V trimmed by 1 base and J by 0 bases, 3 bases remained unmatched.

The genes are TRBV5-1 and TRBJ1-6; 8 bases map to TRBD1. Trimming removed 3 bases from V and 7 bases from J; junction bases left unmatched: 6. The CDR3 is 15 amino acids. CDR1 and CDR2 from the germline V gene are SGHRS and YFSETQ. As DNA, the CDR3 is TGCGCCAGCAGCTCGGACAGGGCAGGGAATTCACCCCTCCACTTT. This encodes CASSSDRAGNSPLHF.

The chain couples TRBV28 to TRBJ2-3; 10 nucleotides line up with TRBD2. CDR3 length equals 17 residues. The J segment lost 2 bases and the V segment lost 6 bases, leaving 11 bases of the junction unmatched. The V gene's germline CDR1 is MDHEN and CDR2 SYDVKM. The CDR3 here is CASSLLTGTSDTDTQYF. CDR3 in DNA: TGTGCCAGCAGCCTTTTGACCGGGACTAGCGACACAGATACGCAGTATTTT.

The V call is TRBV5-1, the J call TRBJ2-5, with 11 bases matching TRBD2. CDR1 and CDR2 from the germline V gene are SGHRS and YFSETQ. The CDR3 runs 16 residues. J was trimmed by 3 bases and V by 0 bases; bases with no gene match: 4. The CDR3 nucleotides are TGCGCCAGCAGCTTGGGACTAGCGGGGCCTAAAGAGACCCAGTACTTC. It is translated as CASSLGLAGPKETQYF.

The chain employs TRBV5-5 and TRBJ1-1, with D perhaps matching TRBD1 (5 bases). The CDR3 sequence is 15 residues long. V was cut by 1 base and J by 1 base, with 11 bases left in between. Germline CDR1 SGHKS, CDR2 YYEKEE (reference sequence). CDR3 coding DNA: TGTGCCAGCAGCTTGACCGGGACCAAGAACACTGAAGCTTTCTTT. This translates into CASSLTGTKNTEAFF.

The CDR3 nucleotides read TGTGCCAGCAGCTTAGGCTCCCAAAGGGGAGCCTACGAGCAGTACTTC. It codes for CASSLGSQRGAYEQYF. The chain uses TRBV7-6 and TRBJ2-7; tentatively, D is TRBD1 or TRBD2 (5 bases each). With 1 base removed from V and 2 bases from J, the gap between germline ends came to 15 bases. CDR3 length: 16 residues. In germline, CDR1 is SGHVS, CDR2 FNYEAQ.

The V call is TRBV29-1, the J call TRBJ1-2; D is ambiguous. The CDR3 is 11 residues long. The germline gives CDR1 SQVTM, CDR2 ANQGSEA. Trimming removed 2 bases from V and 4 bases from J, with 5 bases in between. CDR3 protein: CSVEPVYGYTF. The DNA of the CDR3 is TGCAGCGTTGAACCGGTCTATGGCTACACCTTC.

The gene calls are TRBV28 and TRBJ2-3; D might be TRBD2 (7 bases). Germline assignment: CDR1 MDHEN and CDR2 SYDVKM. This CDR3 contains 17 residues. V was shortened by 10 bases and J by 1 base, with 24 bases between the two germline ends. In DNA form, the CDR3 reads TGTGCCAACCCTCAGGGGCGGGGGAAGCCTGGCACAGATACGCAGTATTTT. Translation gives CANPQGRGKPGTDTQYF.

Only a few counts were recorded for this clonotype. The V and J genes are TRBV5-6 and TRBJ2-5; 7 bases map to TRBD1. This CDR3 is built from 16 residues. V lost 4 bases, J lost 1 base, and 10 bases stayed unmatched. In germline, CDR1 is SGHDT, CDR2 YYEEEE. CDR3 sequence: CASSATGLRTQETQYF. The CDR3 DNA sequence: TGTGCCAGCAGCGCGACAGGGCTTCGGACCCAAGAGACCCAGTACTTC.

A single count supports this clonotype. The rearrangement uses TRBV10-3 and TRBJ2-1, with TRBD2 identical over 8 bases. The CDR3 length is 18 residues. CDR1 and CDR2 from the germline V gene are ENHRY and SYGVKD. V was pared by 3 bases and J by 4 bases, with 14 bases of the junction left unmatched. The CDR3 region has the DNA TGTGCCATCAGTGACCATATCGGGGGGGCGGAGCTTTACAATGAGCAGTTCTTC. Protein product: CAISDHIGGAELYNEQFF.

This clonotype was detected a few times. This chain uses TRBV12-3 or TRBV12-4 with TRBJ2-1, with D tentatively TRBD2 (6 bases). This CDR3 is 15 amino acids long. V gave up 5 bases and J gave up 1 base, with 12 bases separating them. The CDR3: CASSPTRRSYNEQFF. CDR3 DNA: TGTGCCAGCAGTCCGACTAGGAGGTCCTACAATGAGCAGTTCTTC.

This clonotype has just a few counts. The chain recombines TRBV5-1 with TRBJ1-6; D gene ambiguous. Looked up from germline, CDR1 is SGHRS and CDR2 is YFSETQ. The CDR3 is 15 residues long. V was pared by 0 bases and J by 3 bases, with 7 bases between. CDR3 sequence reads: CASSLGTGYNSPLHF. In DNA, the CDR3 is TGCGCCAGCAGCTTGGGGACCGGCTATAATTCACCCCTCCACTTT.